The clone carrying this T cell receptor beta chain was seen at least ten times. The sample originates from a study of T cells after yellow fever vaccination. Study-wide points: Compared with primary, the secondary response was weaker and peaked at day 5, not 15. The presence of abundant clonotypes contaminating from the bulk population was possible in FACS-sorted repertoires.

5'RACE template switching produced TCR cDNA carrying a universal primer site and UMIs. TCRdb analysed the 5' RACE reads with MiXCR anew, one entry per CDR3 protein. The data contain some 52,000 distinct CDR3 sequences, approximately 7% of them singletons. V was pared by 8 bases and J by 8 bases, with 27 bases between. CDR3 length: 15 amino acids. Germline assignment: CDR1 DFQATT and CDR2 SNEGSKA (reference sequence). The sample in question was CD8+ T cells not binding an NS4B(214-222) dextramer, sorted from PBMCs, obtained 35 to 50 days after the first yellow fever vaccination. J is TRBJ1-1 and V is TRBV20-1; the D gene is possibly TRBD1 (5 bases). The TCR sequence derives from a man between 18 and 35 years old who received the YFV17D yellow fever vaccine. In nucleotides, the CDR3 is TGCAGTACGGACCGGGGGGGGTCCCCGTATGCAGAAGCTTTCTTT. Encoded protein: CSTDRGGSPYAEAFF.